This T cell receptor beta chain was recorded in a study of T cells after yellow fever vaccination. Ten or more counts support this clonotype. Each CDR3 protein is one row after TCRdb ran MiXCR on the 5' RACE reads. The sample contains some 240,000 distinct CDR3 sequences, around 5.2% of which appear only once. Germline-derived CDR1 and CDR2 are DFQATT and SNEGSKA (reference sequence). V dropped 2 bases and J dropped 0; count of bases not matched to a gene: 11. The CDR3 has 18 amino acids. This TCR came from a man younger than 30 who received the YFV17D yellow fever vaccine. Sequencing used CD4+ T cells sorted from PBMCs, obtained on the day of the yellow fever booster vaccination. The J gene is TRBJ2-2, the V gene TRBV20-1; 8 bases line up with TRBD1. The CDR3 loop is CSARFSGQGRANTGELFF. The CDR3 DNA follows: TGCAGTGCTAGATTCTCTGGACAGGGAAGAGCGAACACCGGGGAGCTGTTTTTT.